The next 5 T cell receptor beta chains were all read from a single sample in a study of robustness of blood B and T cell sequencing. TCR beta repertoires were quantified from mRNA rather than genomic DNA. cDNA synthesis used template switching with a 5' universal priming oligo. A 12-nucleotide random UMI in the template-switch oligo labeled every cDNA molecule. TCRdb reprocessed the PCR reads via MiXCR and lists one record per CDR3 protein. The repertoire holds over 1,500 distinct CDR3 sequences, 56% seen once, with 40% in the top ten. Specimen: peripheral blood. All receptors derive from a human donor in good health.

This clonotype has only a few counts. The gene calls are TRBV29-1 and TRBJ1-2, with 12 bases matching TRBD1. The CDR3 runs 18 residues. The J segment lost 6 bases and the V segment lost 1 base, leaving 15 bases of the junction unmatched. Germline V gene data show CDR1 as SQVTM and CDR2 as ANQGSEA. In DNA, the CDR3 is TGCAGCGTTGAAGCCTACGGGACAGGGGGCGAAATTCTGGATGGCTACACCTTC. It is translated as CSVEAYGTGGEILDGYTF.

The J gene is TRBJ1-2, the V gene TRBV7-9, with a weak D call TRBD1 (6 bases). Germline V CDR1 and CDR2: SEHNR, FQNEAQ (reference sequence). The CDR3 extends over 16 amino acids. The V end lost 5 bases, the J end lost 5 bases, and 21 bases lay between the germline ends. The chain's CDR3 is CASSPGGPTGAYGYTF. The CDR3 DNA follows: TGTGCCAGCAGCCCCGGAGGGCCGACAGGAGCTTATGGCTACACCTTC.

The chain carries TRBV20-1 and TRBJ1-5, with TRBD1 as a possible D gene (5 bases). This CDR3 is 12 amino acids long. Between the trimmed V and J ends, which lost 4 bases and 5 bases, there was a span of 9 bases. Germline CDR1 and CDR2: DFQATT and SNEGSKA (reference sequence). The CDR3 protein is CSAMKGDQPQHF. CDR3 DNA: TGCAGTGCTATGAAAGGGGATCAGCCCCAGCATTTT.

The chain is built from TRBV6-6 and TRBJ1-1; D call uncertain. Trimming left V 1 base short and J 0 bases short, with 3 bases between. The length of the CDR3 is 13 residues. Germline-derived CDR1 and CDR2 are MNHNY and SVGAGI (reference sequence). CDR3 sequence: CASSYWMNTEAFF. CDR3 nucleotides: TGTGCCAGCAGTTACTGGATGAACACTGAAGCTTTCTTT.

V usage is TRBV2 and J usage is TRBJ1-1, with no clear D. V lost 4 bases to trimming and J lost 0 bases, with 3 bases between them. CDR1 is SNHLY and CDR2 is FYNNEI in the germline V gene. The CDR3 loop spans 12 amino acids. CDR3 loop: CASSGMNTEAFF. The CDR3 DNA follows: TGTGCCAGCAGTGGAATGAACACTGAAGCTTTCTTT.